These 28 T cell receptor beta chains share one sample of origin, sequenced in a study of shared clonotypes between healthy human individuals. TCRdb's copy holds only in-frame clones and misses some; the assay was immunoSEQ multiplex PCR. In the table there are about 470,000 clones, roughly 83% of which are singletons. The specimen sequenced was PBMCs. The receptors were gathered from a middle-aged woman in good health. Some clones in this sample may be carry-over from other donors' samples.

The genes are TRBV5-6 and TRBJ2-5; TRBD1 agrees at 7 bases. Unmatched junction bases numbered 4, after V lost 4 bases and J lost 1 base. Germline V gene lookup returns CDR1 SGHDT and CDR2 YYEEEE. This CDR3 region has 14 residues. The CDR3 DNA sequence: TGTGCCAGCAGCCAGGGACAGATCCAAGAGACCCAGTACTTC. Its translation: CASSQGQIQETQYF.

This clone was seen repeatedly, ten times or more. The chain uses TRBV5-4 and TRBJ2-7, with 8 positions matching TRBD2. From germline, CDR1 is SGHNT and CDR2 YYREEE (reference sequence). The CDR3 is 14 residues long. Germline trimming cut 3 bases from V and 2 bases from J; bases unmatched to any gene: 4. The CDR3 DNA reads TGTGCCAGCAGCTCCGGGACTAGGGCCTACGAGCAGTACTTC. Encoded protein: CASSSGTRAYEQYF.

This sequence joins TRBV28 and TRBJ2-5, with 10 bases that match TRBD2. The V and J ends lost 3 bases and 1 base, in that order; junction bases with no gene match: 14. Germline values: CDR1 MDHEN, CDR2 SYDVKM. This CDR3 region has 19 residues. The CDR3: CASSFFGLAGERAQETQYF. Written as DNA, the CDR3 is TGTGCCAGCAGTTTTTTCGGCCTAGCGGGAGAAAGGGCCCAAGAGACCCAGTACTTC.

The chain links TRBV14 to TRBJ2-3; 10 bases are a match to TRBD2. After removal of 4 bases from V and 2 bases from J, the junction contained 3 bases not matched to a gene. The CDR3 contains 15 residues. Germline V gene lookup returns CDR1 SGHDN and CDR2 FVKESK. The CDR3, as DNA: TGTGCCAGCAGCCCGGGACTAGCGCCCACAGATACGCAGTATTTT. Amino acid sequence: CASSPGLAPTDTQYF.

This sequence joins TRBV5-1 and TRBJ1-6; possible D gene TRBD1, 6 bases. Germline values: CDR1 SGHRS, CDR2 YFSETQ. V gave up 0 bases and J gave up 10 bases, with 11 bases separating them. The CDR3 consists of 14 residues. The CDR3 bases are TGCGCCAGCAGCTTGGAGGGGGAGAACTCACCCCTCCACTTT. This codes for CASSLEGENSPLHF.

This clone was seen repeatedly, ten times or more. V gene TRBV6-1 combines with J gene TRBJ1-2; no definite D call. This CDR3 is built from 13 residues. Trimming removed 7 bases from V and 1 base from J, with 10 bases in between. CDR1 is MNHNS and CDR2 is SASEGT in the germline V gene. The CDR3 loop is CASTRTYNYGYTF. In DNA, the CDR3 is TGTGCCAGCACCCGGACGTATAACTATGGCTACACCTTC.

The genes are TRBV28 and TRBJ1-5, with D unclear. Germline CDR1 is MDHEN and CDR2 is SYDVKM. The V end was cut by 8 bases, the J end by 4 bases, with 6 bases between. This CDR3 spans 11 amino acids. The CDR3 sequence is CASSPNQPQHF. CDR3 nucleotide sequence: TGTGCCAGCTCCCCGAATCAGCCCCAGCATTTT.

In this sample, this clone turned up a few times. The DNA of the CDR3 is TGTGCCATCAGTGAGGGAGGGGCCGACACAGATACGCAGTATTTT. Amino acid sequence: CAISEGGADTDTQYF. This rearrangement joins TRBV10-3 to TRBJ2-3, with D possibly matching TRBD2 (6 bases). V was clipped by 2 bases and J by 2 bases, with 11 bases between them. CDR3 length: 15 residues. Germline CDR1 reads ENHRY; CDR2 reads SYGVKD.

This clone was counted once. J is TRBJ1-2 and V is TRBV2; unclear D gene. The V gene's germline CDR1 is SNHLY and CDR2 FYNNEI. V shed 6 bases and J shed 3 bases, with 11 bases lying between them. CDR3 length equals 13 residues. Here the CDR3 reads CASRVVSHYGYTF. The CDR3 nucleotides are TGTGCCAGCAGAGTAGTATCCCACTATGGCTACACCTTC.

The chain couples TRBV6-6 to TRBJ1-1; D possibly corresponds to TRBD1 (5 bases). The CDR3 consists of 14 residues. The germline V gene encodes CDR1 MNHNY and CDR2 SVGAGI (reference sequence). Trimming took off 6 bases at V and 0 bases at J, with 11 bases between the two ends. The CDR3 sequence is CASRYDRLNTEAFF. Here the CDR3 DNA reads TGTGCCAGCAGGTACGACAGACTGAACACTGAAGCTTTCTTT.

This chain links TRBV6-6 with TRBJ2-7; 8 bases map to TRBD2. This CDR3 has 15 residues. Trimming cost V 0 bases and J 4 bases; bases outside gene matches: 5. Germline lookup yields CDR1 MNHNY and CDR2 SVGAGI (reference sequence). CDR3 DNA: TGTGCCAGCAGTTACTCACATAGCGGGACGTACGAGCAGTACTTC. Translating gives CASSYSHSGTYEQYF.

V usage is TRBV28 and J usage is TRBJ1-2, with 9 bases that match TRBD1. V shed 6 bases, J shed 4 bases, and the junction held 6 bases outside the gene matches. Germline V gives CDR1 MDHEN, CDR2 SYDVKM. The CDR3 is 14 residues long. The DNA of the CDR3 is TGTGCCAGCAGACAACCGACAGGGGGCTATGGCTACACCTTC. This gives the protein CASRQPTGGYGYTF.

The genes are TRBV18 and TRBJ1-5, with no clear D. With 3 bases removed from V and 2 bases from J, the gap between germline ends came to 8 bases. This CDR3 is 14 amino acids long. Germline values: CDR1 KGHSH, CDR2 LQKENI. CDR3 loop: CASSPDPGNQPQHF. Written as DNA, the CDR3 is TGTGCCAGCTCACCGGACCCGGGCAATCAGCCCCAGCATTTT.

V is TRBV18 and J is TRBJ1-1, with TRBD1 matching over 8 bases. J gave up 3 bases and V 4 bases, and 7 bases lay outside the gene matches. Germline loops: CDR1 KGHSH, CDR2 LQKENI. The CDR3 is 15 residues long. This chain's CDR3 is CASSHATGAYTEAFF. CDR3 nucleotide sequence: TGTGCCAGCTCACACGCGACAGGGGCTTACACTGAAGCTTTCTTT.

This chain connects TRBV19 to TRBJ2-1, with TRBD1 matching 7 bases. Germline trimming cut 5 bases from V and 5 bases from J; bases unmatched to any gene: 9. CDR3 length: 15 amino acids. Germline V gene data show CDR1 as LNHDA and CDR2 as SQIVND (reference sequence). Here the CDR3 reads CASSDARGRNNEQFF. CDR3 bases: TGTGCCAGTAGTGACGCTAGGGGGCGAAACAATGAGCAGTTCTTC.

V and J are TRBV28 and TRBJ2-4; TRBD1 matches at 7 bases. The junction had 13 bases not matched to a gene; V was cut back by 5 bases and J by 3 bases. The germline V gene encodes CDR1 MDHEN and CDR2 SYDVKM. The CDR3 is 17 residues long. The CDR3 loop reads CASSLVTGKFLKNIQYF. Here the CDR3 DNA reads TGTGCCAGCAGTCTGGTGACAGGGAAGTTTCTCAAAAACATTCAGTACTTC.

This chain uses TRBV6-5 with TRBJ2-3; 10 bases are shared with TRBD2. Germline CDR1 and CDR2: MNHEY and SVGAGI. After removal of 0 bases from V and 7 bases from J, the junction contained 4 bases not matched to a gene. The CDR3 covers 15 residues. The CDR3 loop is CASSYSAGGPNTQYF. The CDR3, as DNA: TGTGCCAGCAGTTACTCAGCGGGAGGGCCGAATACGCAGTATTTT.

This clone was counted once. The chain links TRBV7-3 to TRBJ2-3, with 7 bases fitting TRBD2. There are 18 residues in the CDR3. Unmatched junction bases numbered 10, after V lost 0 bases and J lost 1 base. Germline CDR1 is SGHTA and CDR2 is FQGTGA. The CDR3 DNA reads as TGTGCCAGCAGCTTAACCGGAATGACGGCGGGGGGCACAGATACGCAGTATTTT. Its translation: CASSLTGMTAGGTDTQYF.

The J gene is TRBJ2-2, the V gene TRBV5-5; 9 bases fit TRBD1. There are 17 residues in the CDR3. Germline V lookup: CDR1 SGHKS, CDR2 YYEKEE (reference sequence). Trimming at V came to 2 bases and at J to 0 bases, leaving 5 bases not matched to a gene. CDR3 region: CASSLERTGANTGELFF. As DNA, the CDR3 is TGTGCCAGCAGCTTAGAGAGGACAGGGGCGAACACCGGGGAGCTGTTTTTT. Together with reference TRBV5-5 and TRBJ2-2, the CDR3 gives the full variable domain: DAGVTQSPTHLIKTRGQQVTLRCSPISGHKSVSWYQQVLGQGPQFIFQYYEKEERGRGNFPDRFSARQFPNYSSELNVNALLLGDSALYLCASSLERTGANTGELFFGEGSRLTVL.

The gene calls are TRBV30 and TRBJ1-6; D unresolved. V lost 1 base and J 4 bases, leaving 5 bases between the germline ends. This CDR3 region has 13 residues. Germline V gene lookup returns CDR1 GTSNPN and CDR2 SVGIG (reference sequence). CDR3 sequence reads: CAWSGDYNSPLHF. CDR3 nucleotides: TGTGCCTGGAGTGGAGATTATAATTCACCCCTCCACTTT.

The table lists this clone with a count of one. This sequence joins TRBV25-1 and TRBJ2-7; TRBD1 might be the D (5 bases). Between the trimmed V and J ends, which lost 3 bases and 6 bases, there was a span of 18 bases. Germline CDR1 and CDR2: MGHDK and SYGVNS. This CDR3 region has 15 residues. The CDR3 DNA reads as TGTGCCAGCAGTGATCACAACAGGCCCGCCGTCGAGCAGTACTTC. Amino acids: CASSDHNRPAVEQYF.

The table lists this clone with many counts. The chain combines TRBV15 with TRBJ2-3, with 10 nucleotides matching TRBD2. The CDR3 totals 13 residues. Unmatched junction bases numbered 7, after V lost 7 bases and J lost 9 bases. CDR1 is LNHNV, CDR2 YYDKDF, per germline (reference sequence). The CDR3 DNA sequence: TGTGCCACCAAAGCGGGAGGGCCCCCGACGCAGTATTTT. Its translation is CATKAGGPPTQYF.

J is TRBJ2-5 and V is TRBV29-1, with no clear D. Germline V gene lookup returns CDR1 SQVTM and CDR2 ANQGSEA. V lost 4 bases, J lost 6 bases, and 6 bases lay in between. The CDR3 is 10 residues long. As DNA, the CDR3 is TGCAGCGTTGGATCCCAGACCCAGTACTTC. Its translation is CSVGSQTQYF.

With regard to this clone: The sample contains more than one DNA sequence encoding this CDR3. CDR3 nucleotides: TGTGCCAGCAGACAGGGCACAGATACGCAGTATTTT. This encodes CASRQGTDTQYF. The chain recombines TRBV6-5 with TRBJ2-3; possible D gene TRBD1, 5 bases. V dropped 6 bases and J dropped 1 base, with 5 bases sitting between them. Per germline, CDR1 MNHEY and CDR2 SVGAGI. This CDR3 comprises 12 residues.

The table lists this clone with a few counts. The chain employs TRBV7-9 and TRBJ2-4; D uncertain. This CDR3 comprises 17 residues. Trimming removed 1 base from V and 0 bases from J, with 13 bases in between. Germline CDR1 and CDR2: SEHNR and FQNEAQ (reference sequence). DNA of the CDR3: TGTGCCAGCAGCTTAGGGGAATCGTATGTAGCCAAAAACATTCAGTACTTC. Its translation: CASSLGESYVAKNIQYF.

This chain links TRBV18 with TRBJ2-3; D is possibly TRBD1 or TRBD2 (6 bases each). V was trimmed by 2 bases and J by 2 bases, leaving 14 bases between them. The CDR3 consists of 16 residues. From germline, CDR1 is KGHSH and CDR2 LQKENI. DNA for the CDR3: TGTGCCAGCTCACCATATCCTAGGGGGGACACAGATACGCAGTATTTT. It codes for CASSPYPRGDTDTQYF.

The genes are TRBV7-2 and TRBJ2-6; unclear D gene. Germline V CDR1 and CDR2: SGHTA, FQGNSA. V shed 0 bases and J shed 0 bases, with 3 bases lying between them. CDR3 size: 15 residues. The DNA of the CDR3 is TGTGCCAGCAGCTTAGCGGTCTCTGGGGCCAACGTCCTGACTTTC. It yields the protein CASSLAVSGANVLTF. The complete variable domain, with remaining parts taken from reference TRBV7-2 and TRBJ2-6, reads GAGVSQSPSNKVTEKGKDVELRCDPISGHTALYWYRQSLGQGLEFLIYFQGNSAPDKSGLPSDRFSAERTGGSVSTLTIQRTQQEDSAVYLCASSLAVSGANVLTFGAGSRLTVL.

CDR3 DNA: TGTGCCAGCACTCTACAGGGACCCAGGGCTATTTATGGCTACACCTTC. This gives the protein CASTLQGPRAIYGYTF. The rearrangement uses TRBV28 and TRBJ1-2; D perhaps matches TRBD1 (6 bases). The CDR3 length is 16 residues. Trimming shortened V by 7 bases and J by 5 bases, and 23 bases separated the two germline ends. Germline V gene lookup returns CDR1 MDHEN and CDR2 SYDVKM.